This is a list of T cell receptor beta chains from one sample in a study of cytomegalovirus exposure and HLA in healthy donors. Assay used: immunoSEQ multiplex PCR; TCRdb lists only in-frame clones, some missing. The sample lists over 150,000 clones, 84% occurring once. Material for sequencing was PBMCs. Source of these receptors: a man younger than 35 in good health and CMV-seronegative. Each CDR3 is given without its conserved first and last residue. The order of the fields is clone size, J gene, V gene, CDR3 protein. Clone size appears in some rows only: once, few, many, or a class for an expanded clone.

size: -; J: TRBJ2-7; V: TRBV27; CDR3: ASSLFGRGPYEQY
size: -; J: TRBJ1-1; V: TRBV9; CDR3: ASSVGGADEAF
size: once; J: TRBJ2-3; V: TRBV5-4; CDR3: ASSFGSGSSDTQY
size: -; J: TRBJ1-3; V: TRBV30; CDR3: AWSGVDGNTIY
size: -; J: TRBJ1-3; V: TRBV6-6; CDR3: ASSYVQGTGNTIY
size: -; J: TRBJ1-1; V: TRBV4-1; CDR3: ASSQEADRGFLNTEAF
size: -; J: TRBJ2-1; V: TRBV19; CDR3: ASSMVLDNEQF
size: -; J: TRBJ2-1; V: TRBV7-7; CDR3: ASSLTADNEQF
size: -; J: TRBJ2-1; V: TRBV15; CDR3: ATSRVGGAYEQF
size: -; J: TRBJ1-5; V: TRBV19; CDR3: ASNDRTYSNQPQH
size: -; J: TRBJ1-2; V: TRBV5-6; CDR3: ASSLVWTDTNYGYT
size: once; J: TRBJ1-5; V: TRBV10-2; CDR3: ASKGSGGDQPQH
size: few; J: TRBJ1-1; V: TRBV7-9; CDR3: ASSHPSGGNTEAF
size: -; J: TRBJ2-5; V: TRBV12-5; CDR3: ASGLFLGAETQY
size: -; J: TRBJ2-3; V: TRBV4-1; CDR3: ASSQDQRHTDTQY
size: -; J: TRBJ2-4; V: TRBV7-9; CDR3: ASSLAGAAKNIQY
size: -; J: TRBJ2-5; V: TRBV5-6; CDR3: ASSMLAGGPLETQY
size: few; J: TRBJ2-1; V: TRBV30; CDR3: AWSTLAGGPNEQF
size: -; J: TRBJ1-2; V: TRBV4-1; CDR3: ASSQEGGRQAQLYGYT
size: once; J: TRBJ2-1; V: TRBV5-1; CDR3: ASSLAQDSYNEQF
size: few; J: TRBJ1-5; V: TRBV7-9; CDR3: ASSHTVNQPQH
size: few; J: TRBJ1-1; V: TRBV19; CDR3: ASSIPGVKNTEAF
size: -; J: TRBJ2-1; V: TRBV2; CDR3: ASSRSGRAGVDEQF
size: -; J: TRBJ2-2; V: TRBV11-2; CDR3: ASSSGVPGELF
size: -; J: TRBJ2-2; V: TRBV5-1; CDR3: ASSLAGQGTGELF
size: -; J: TRBJ2-3; V: TRBV7-8; CDR3: ASSLSVTDTQY
size: -; J: TRBJ1-2; V: TRBV7-2; CDR3: ASSHKTGIVHT
size: -; J: TRBJ1-6; V: TRBV10-1; CDR3: ASSGTVYGSPLH
size: -; J: TRBJ2-1; V: TRBV7-8; CDR3: ASSSWGLGQGGYNEQF
size: -; J: TRBJ2-2; V: TRBV2; CDR3: ASSPGTGRTGELF
size: once; J: TRBJ2-7; V: TRBV11-2; CDR3: ASSLTDGGGEQY
size: few; J: TRBJ2-7; V: TRBV19; CDR3: ASSPGTGAYEQY
size: few; J: TRBJ2-6; V: TRBV27; CDR3: ASSFNSGANVLT
size: few; J: TRBJ2-5; V: TRBV7-9; CDR3: SSSPRLQETQY
size: once; J: TRBJ2-3; V: TRBV6-1; CDR3: ASSEAHLGLSTDTQY
size: -; J: TRBJ2-1; V: TRBV11-3; CDR3: ASSPGDSYNEQF
size: -; J: TRBJ1-2; V: TRBV6-1; CDR3: ASSELDNQSYGYT
size: -; J: TRBJ2-1; V: TRBV19; CDR3: ASSIGTGGLNEQF
size: -; J: TRBJ2-5; V: TRBV28; CDR3: ASASQETQY
size: -; J: TRBJ2-2; V: TRBV12-5; CDR3: ASGLLRGQYAGELF
size: once; J: TRBJ2-1; V: TRBV4-1; CDR3: ASSQYLTRQGNEQF
size: -; J: TRBJ2-7; V: TRBV28; CDR3: ASLPQTGQGAIEQY
size: -; J: TRBJ2-1; V: TRBV7-2; CDR3: ASSLGAGGLDEQF
size: -; J: TRBJ1-1; V: TRBV10-3; CDR3: AISESRGMNTEAF
size: -; J: TRBJ2-1; V: TRBV19; CDR3: ASSPFSGDRVSYNEQF
size: -; J: TRBJ2-1; V: TRBV7-2; CDR3: ASSSDLYNEQF
size: -; J: TRBJ2-1; V: TRBV4-2; CDR3: ASSQAVTGKGNEQF
size: -; J: TRBJ2-7; V: TRBV18; CDR3: ASSRRGNYEQY
size: few; J: TRBJ2-4; V: TRBV6-6; CDR3: ASSSPGQGNIQY
size: -; J: TRBJ2-5; V: TRBV7-7; CDR3: ASSLNRGDQETQY
size: once; J: TRBJ1-1; V: TRBV7-9; CDR3: ASSLAAGGWNTEAF
size: -; J: TRBJ2-1; V: TRBV4-1; CDR3: ASSIRQGEDEQF
size: once; J: TRBJ1-2; V: TRBV6-1; CDR3: ASSEVNGRYGYT